These 26 T cell receptor beta chains share one sample of origin, sequenced in a study of cytomegalovirus exposure and HLA in healthy donors. 60 Vbeta and 13 Jbeta primers were used in PCR. Assay: immunoSEQ multiplex PCR; the TCRdb copy retains only in-frame clones and omits some. Its table records over 65,000 clones. Material for sequencing was PBMCs. The receptors were sampled from a man in his thirties or forties in good health and CMV-seronegative.

V gene TRBV15 combines with J gene TRBJ1-1; D is possibly TRBD1 (6 bases). The CDR3 has 16 residues. Between the trimmed V and J ends, which lost 1 base and 1 base, there was a span of 13 bases. CDR1 and CDR2 (germline): LNHNV, YYDKDF (reference sequence). The DNA for the CDR3 is TGTGCCACCAGCAGAGGCACGGGACACACGAACACTGAAGCTTTCTTT. This gives the protein CATSRGTGHTNTEAFF.

The chain employs TRBV7-9 and TRBJ2-1; TRBD2 aligns across 14 bases. Per the germline V gene, CDR1 is SEHNR and CDR2 is FQNEAQ (reference sequence). The CDR3 totals 19 residues. Germline trimming cut 4 bases from V and 2 bases from J; bases unmatched to any gene: 10. Here the CDR3 reads CASSSTSGRAGPPYNEQFF. DNA for the CDR3: TGTGCCAGCAGCTCGACTAGCGGGAGGGCCGGCCCCCCCTACAATGAGCAGTTCTTC.

The chain recombines TRBV2 with TRBJ1-2; D gene uncertain. Germline CDR1 and CDR2: SNHLY and FYNNEI. This CDR3 has 15 amino acids. Trimming left V 1 base short and J 4 bases short, with 13 bases between. CDR3 coding DNA: TGTGCCAGCAGTGAAGTGGTAGGGCTAGCCTATGGCTACACCTTC. Amino acids: CASSEVVGLAYGYTF. The full variable domain, rest sourced from reference TRBV2 and TRBJ1-2, is EPEVTQTPSHQVTQMGQEVILRCVPISNHLYFYWYRQILGQKVEFLVSFYNNEISEKSEIFDDQFSVERPDGSNFTLKIRSTKLEDSAMYFCASSEVVGLAYGYTFGSGTRLTVV.

This chain links TRBV9 with TRBJ2-5; 9 positions agree with TRBD2. The CDR3 runs 14 residues. The V gene end was trimmed by 0 bases and the J gene end by 10 bases; junction bases not matched to a gene: 7. Germline assignment: CDR1 SGDLS and CDR2 YYNGEE. The CDR3 region is CASSVDLAGLYQYF. The CDR3 region has the DNA TGTGCCAGCAGCGTAGATCTAGCGGGGTTGTACCAGTACTTC.

This sequence joins TRBV7-6 and TRBJ1-3; no clear D. V lost 5 bases and J lost 0, with 14 bases in between. Germline CDR1 and CDR2: SGHVS and FNYEAQ. The CDR3 totals 16 residues. CDR3 sequence: CASSPEAAYSGNTIYF. CDR3 bases: TGTGCCAGCAGCCCCGAGGCCGCGTACTCTGGAAACACCATATATTTT.

The chain links TRBV18 to TRBJ1-1, with 7 bases matching TRBD1. CDR1 and CDR2 from the germline V gene are KGHSH and LQKENI. The CDR3 sequence is 13 residues long. Trimming at V came to 6 bases and at J to 3 bases, leaving 4 bases not matched to a gene. The CDR3 coding sequence is TGTGCCAGCTCCCTAGACAGGGACACTGAAGCTTTCTTT. It is translated as CASSLDRDTEAFF.

The chain combines TRBV2 with TRBJ1-4; no definite D call. Germline CDR1 and CDR2: SNHLY and FYNNEI. The V gene lost 2 bases and the J gene lost 3 bases, with 7 bases spanning the gap. The CDR3 sequence is 14 residues long. CDR3 sequence: CASSEQEPNEKLFF. The CDR3 region has the DNA TGTGCCAGCAGTGAACAGGAACCTAATGAAAAACTGTTTTTT.

This chain joins TRBV11-2 and TRBJ1-2, with D possibly matching TRBD1 (6 bases). Trimming removed 0 bases from V and 4 bases from J, with 18 bases in between. The CDR3 sequence is 17 residues long. Germline V gives CDR1 SGHAT, CDR2 FQNNGV. Here the CDR3 DNA reads TGTGCCAGCAGCTTAGAAAGGAACAGGGTATGGGGCTATGGCTACACCTTC. Its translation: CASSLERNRVWGYGYTF.

The CDR3 bases are TGCGCCAGCACACGGGGGGGCCGCGGGGATTCACCCCTCCACTTT. This sequence encodes CASTRGGRGDSPLHF. This chain uses TRBV5-1 with TRBJ1-6; D might be TRBD1 (6 bases). The V gene lost 6 bases and the J gene lost 8 bases, with 18 bases spanning the gap. Looked up from germline, CDR1 is SGHRS and CDR2 is YFSETQ. CDR3 length equals 15 residues.

The rearrangement uses TRBV4-1 and TRBJ2-7; TRBD1 is a possible D gene (5 bases). Germline V CDR1 and CDR2: MGHRA, YSYEKL. Between the trimmed V and J ends, which lost 0 bases and 3 bases, there was a span of 9 bases. CDR3 length: 14 amino acids. CDR3 sequence: CASSQERQIYEQYF. The CDR3 DNA reads as TGCGCCAGCAGCCAAGAGAGACAGATCTACGAGCAGTACTTC.

The V gene is TRBV5-6, the J gene TRBJ1-2; the match to TRBD1 covers 9 bases. The length of the CDR3 is 14 residues. Germline CDR1 SGHDT, CDR2 YYEEEE. The ends lost 4 bases at V and 5 bases at J; junction bases unmatched: 6. CDR3 in amino acids: CASSPGQGPYGYTF. CDR3 coding DNA: TGTGCCAGCAGCCCCGGACAGGGGCCTTATGGCTACACCTTC. Together with reference TRBV5-6 and TRBJ1-2, the CDR3 gives the full variable domain: DAGVTQSPTHLIKTRGQQVTLRCSPKSGHDTVSWYQQALGQGPQFIFQYYEEEERQRGNFPDRFSGHQFPNYSSELNVNALLLGDSALYLCASSPGQGPYGYTFGSGTRLTVV.

This chain joins TRBV12-5 and TRBJ1-1; D gene ambiguous. Germline CDR1 LGHNT, CDR2 FRNRAP. Trimming removed 5 bases at V and 8 bases at J, with 12 bases between. CDR3 length: 12 amino acids. The CDR3 region has the DNA TGTGCTAGTGGTAACGCGGGGAGAGAAGCTTTCTTT. This encodes CASGNAGREAFF.

The chain uses TRBV5-6 and TRBJ1-2; D call uncertain. The germline CDR1 and CDR2 sequences are SGHDT and YYEEEE. The CDR3 is 13 residues long. V dropped 2 bases and J dropped 8 bases, with 13 bases sitting between them. The DNA for the CDR3 is TGTGCCAGCAGCTTAGGCGGGTCGTGGGGCTACACCTTC. This sequence encodes CASSLGGSWGYTF.

CDR3 DNA: TGTGCCAGCAGTGTGGCTAGCGGTGCAGATACGCAGTATTTT. Amino acid sequence: CASSVASGADTQYF. The chain carries TRBV2 and TRBJ2-3; TRBD2 aligns across 7 bases. After removal of 4 bases from V and 4 bases from J, the junction contained 5 bases not matched to a gene. CDR3 size: 14 residues. In germline, CDR1 is SNHLY, CDR2 FYNNEI. Full variable domain (missing parts from reference TRBV2 and TRBJ2-3): EPEVTQTPSHQVTQMGQEVILRCVPISNHLYFYWYRQILGQKVEFLVSFYNNEISEKSEIFDDQFSVERPDGSNFTLKIRSTKLEDSAMYFCASSVASGADTQYFGPGTRLTVL.

V and J are TRBV5-1 and TRBJ1-2; 7 bases align to TRBD1. Germline V CDR1 and CDR2: SGHRS, YFSETQ. CDR3 length: 13 residues. J lost 7 bases, V lost 1 base, and 4 bases had no gene match. This CDR3 reads CASSLQGEGGYTF. The CDR3 DNA reads TGCGCCAGCAGCTTGCAGGGGGAAGGTGGCTACACCTTC.

J is TRBJ1-5 and V is TRBV19; 7 nucleotides match TRBD1. This CDR3 has 15 amino acids. V was clipped by 9 bases and J by 0 bases; unmatched bases: 8. CDR1 LNHDA and CDR2 SQIVND come from the germline V gene (reference sequence). CDR3 amino acids: CASRTGLTSNQPQHF. The CDR3 bases are TGTGCCAGCCGGACAGGCTTAACTAGCAATCAGCCCCAGCATTTT.

V gene TRBV6-6 combines with J gene TRBJ2-1; 11 bases fit TRBD2. The V and J ends lost 2 bases and 6 bases, in that order; junction bases with no gene match: 3. The germline V gene has CDR1 MNHNY and CDR2 SVGAGI (reference sequence). This CDR3 comprises 15 residues. The chain's CDR3 is CASSYAGTSGNEQFF. CDR3 coding DNA: TGTGCCAGCAGTTACGCCGGGACTAGCGGCAATGAGCAGTTCTTC.

The genes are TRBV4-1 and TRBJ2-3, with 9 bases fitting TRBD2. V lost 5 bases and J lost 2; bases outside the gene matches: 5. The CDR3 loop spans 15 amino acids. Germline V gene sequence: CDR1 MGHRA, CDR2 YSYEKL. The CDR3 region has the DNA TGCGCCAGCAGCTCCGGGACTAGCTTCACAGATACGCAGTATTTT. It codes for CASSSGTSFTDTQYF.

This sequence joins TRBV5-1 and TRBJ1-6; TRBD1 aligns across 7 bases. The CDR3 runs to 15 residues. Trimming took 0 bases from V and 5 from J; bases not matched to a gene: 2. CDR1 and CDR2 (germline): SGHRS, YFSETQ. CDR3 in amino acids: CASSLVGTDNSPLHF. The DNA for the CDR3 is TGCGCCAGCAGCTTGGTAGGGACAGATAATTCACCCCTCCACTTT.

This sequence joins TRBV5-8 and TRBJ2-7, with D maybe TRBD2 (6 bases). The germline CDR1 and CDR2 sequences are SGHTS and YDEGEE. CDR3 length equals 15 residues. The ends were cut back, 0 bases at V and 6 bases at J, with 16 bases in the middle. The CDR3 is CASSLAWRGTSEQYF. The CDR3, as DNA: TGTGCCAGCAGCTTGGCCTGGAGGGGCACGAGCGAGCAGTACTTC.

The gene calls are TRBV9 and TRBJ2-3, with a possible D match to TRBD1 (6 bases). V was pared by 3 bases and J by 2 bases, with 10 bases between. In germline, CDR1 is SGDLS, CDR2 YYNGEE. The CDR3 is 14 residues long. The CDR3 reads CASSGDTFTDTQYF. The CDR3 region has the DNA TGTGCCAGCAGCGGGGACACTTTCACAGATACGCAGTATTTT.

The chain combines TRBV4-2 with TRBJ2-3, with 11 bases fitting TRBD2. V lost 1 base to trimming and J lost 3 bases; unmatched junction nucleotides: 6. Germline V CDR1 and CDR2: LGHNA, YNFKEQ. This CDR3 contains 17 residues. Here the CDR3 DNA reads TGTGCCAGCAGCCAAGCCTCGACTAGCGGGATAACAGATACGCAGTATTTT. As protein: CASSQASTSGITDTQYF.

The V gene is TRBV6-5, the J gene TRBJ2-3; 8 positions agree with TRBD2. The V and J ends lost 5 bases and 1 base, in that order; junction bases with no gene match: 5. The CDR3 has 15 amino acids. CDR1 MNHEY and CDR2 SVGAGI come from the germline V gene. The CDR3, as DNA: TGTGCCAGCAGTCAACTGACTAGCGGCACAGATACGCAGTATTTT. Protein sequence: CASSQLTSGTDTQYF.

This chain uses TRBV2 with TRBJ2-1; no reliable D call. The germline CDR1 and CDR2 sequences are SNHLY and FYNNEI. CDR3 length: 11 residues. The V and J ends lost 10 bases and 3 bases respectively, with 7 bases between them. DNA of the CDR3: TGTGCCACTACGGTCTACAATGAGCAGTTCTTC. Its protein is CATTVYNEQFF. Looking up the rest from reference TRBV2 and TRBJ2-1 gives the full variable domain: EPEVTQTPSHQVTQMGQEVILRCVPISNHLYFYWYRQILGQKVEFLVSFYNNEISEKSEIFDDQFSVERPDGSNFTLKIRSTKLEDSAMYFCATTVYNEQFFGPGTRLTVL.

The chain joins TRBV27 to TRBJ2-7; 9 bases map to TRBD2. Germline trimming cut 3 bases from V and 3 bases from J; bases unmatched to any gene: 3. This CDR3 comprises 14 residues. Germline CDR1 is MNHEY and CDR2 is SMNVEV (reference sequence). CDR3 DNA: TGTGCCAGCAGTTTCAGAGCGGGAGGCTACGAGCAGTACTTC. Protein: CASSFRAGGYEQYF.

The CDR3 DNA reads TGTGCCAGCAGTTTTCAGGGTCCCGGGGAGCTGTTTTTT. It specifies CASSFQGPGELFF. The chain combines TRBV7-6 with TRBJ2-2, with D perhaps matching TRBD1 (5 bases). The CDR3 is 13 residues long. The germline V gene encodes CDR1 SGHVS and CDR2 FNYEAQ. Trimming pared 6 bases from V and 6 bases from J, leaving 11 bases between.